A selection of T cell receptor beta chains follows, all from one sample in a study of blood T cells in healthy people across ages. TCRdb redid the calling of the 5' RACE reads with MiXCR, one entry per CDR3 protein. The sample has roughly 1,500,000 distinct CDR3 sequences, 34% seen once. The sample comprised blood. The receptors derive from a woman in her 30s in good health. The CDR3 runs from the conserved cysteine through the conserved F or W. Each record gives: clone size, J gene, D gene, V gene, CDR3 protein, CDR3 DNA. D genes are given only for firm matches. Some rows mark clone size as missing; the rest say once, few, many or name a class of expanded clone.

clone size: NA; J gene: TRBJ2-3; D gene: NA; V gene: TRBV27; CDR3 protein: CANKLRQTDTQYF; CDR3 DNA: TGTGCCAACAAGCTGCGACAGACAGATACGCAGTATTTT
clone size: NA; J gene: TRBJ2-7; D gene: NA; V gene: TRBV28; CDR3 protein: CASSPVQGRVTYEQYF; CDR3 DNA: TGTGCCAGCAGCCCAGTTCAGGGACGGGTAACCTACGAGCAGTACTTC
clone size: NA; J gene: TRBJ2-2; D gene: NA; V gene: TRBV12-3/TRBV12-4; CDR3 protein: CASSFAARDTGELFF; CDR3 DNA: TGTGCCAGCAGTTTCGCGGCTCGGGACACCGGGGAGCTGTTTTTT
clone size: few; J gene: TRBJ2-1; D gene: NA; V gene: TRBV4-1; CDR3 protein: CASSQDMRNGEQFF; CDR3 DNA: TGCGCCAGCAGCCAAGATATGAGGAACGGTGAGCAGTTCTTC
clone size: NA; J gene: TRBJ2-5; D gene: NA; V gene: TRBV5-1; CDR3 protein: CASTGSDGETQYF; CDR3 DNA: TGCGCCAGCACGGGATCAGATGGAGAGACCCAGTACTTC
clone size: NA; J gene: TRBJ2-3; D gene: NA; V gene: TRBV5-1; CDR3 protein: CASSGGTSSGGTDTQYF; CDR3 DNA: TGCGCCAGCAGCGGGGGCACTAGCTCAGGGGGCACAGATACGCAGTATTTT
clone size: few; J gene: TRBJ2-3; D gene: TRBD2; V gene: TRBV11-2; CDR3 protein: CASSSRGVQYF; CDR3 DNA: TGTGCCAGCAGCTCGCGGGGGGTGCAGTATTTT
clone size: NA; J gene: TRBJ2-5; D gene: TRBD2; V gene: TRBV24-1; CDR3 protein: CATSGLAGERETQYF; CDR3 DNA: TGTGCCACCAGTGGGTTAGCGGGAGAGAGGGAGACCCAGTACTTC
clone size: NA; J gene: TRBJ2-3; D gene: NA; V gene: TRBV14; CDR3 protein: CASSFGDSTDTQYF; CDR3 DNA: TGTGCCAGCAGCTTCGGGGACAGCACAGATACGCAGTATTTT
clone size: few; J gene: TRBJ2-1; D gene: NA; V gene: TRBV5-1; CDR3 protein: CASSLLLAQSSYNEQFF; CDR3 DNA: TGCGCCAGCAGCTTGCTACTCGCCCAGAGCTCCTACAATGAGCAGTTCTTC
clone size: few; J gene: TRBJ1-1; D gene: NA; V gene: TRBV7-9; CDR3 protein: CASSLDDSTEAFF; CDR3 DNA: TGTGCCAGCAGCTTAGATGATTCCACTGAAGCTTTCTTT
clone size: many; J gene: TRBJ1-1; D gene: NA; V gene: TRBV6-1; CDR3 protein: CASKVLNTEAFF; CDR3 DNA: TGTGCCAGCAAGGTGTTGAACACTGAAGCTTTCTTT
clone size: few; J gene: TRBJ2-7; D gene: TRBD1; V gene: TRBV6-6; CDR3 protein: CASSYSEDRVHEQYF; CDR3 DNA: TGTGCCAGCAGTTACTCCGAGGACAGGGTACACGAGCAGTACTTC
clone size: few; J gene: TRBJ1-2; D gene: TRBD1; V gene: TRBV5-1; CDR3 protein: CASRIRQGVDYGYTF; CDR3 DNA: TGCGCCAGCAGGATTCGACAGGGAGTCGACTATGGCTACACCTTC
clone size: NA; J gene: TRBJ2-2; D gene: NA; V gene: TRBV6-1; CDR3 protein: CASSVFRVGELFF; CDR3 DNA: TGTGCCAGCAGTGTCTTCAGGGTAGGGGAGCTGTTTTTT
clone size: NA; J gene: TRBJ2-3; D gene: TRBD2; V gene: TRBV28; CDR3 protein: CASSLTSTSGRSTDTQYF; CDR3 DNA: TGTGCCAGCAGTTTGACGTCGACTAGCGGGAGATCAACAGATACGCAGTATTTT
clone size: NA; J gene: TRBJ2-5; D gene: NA; V gene: TRBV27; CDR3 protein: CASSPDNLGTQYF; CDR3 DNA: TGTGCCAGCAGTCCGGACAATCTCGGCACCCAGTACTTC
clone size: NA; J gene: TRBJ1-2; D gene: NA; V gene: TRBV21-1; CDR3 protein: CASSGGTGEDNYGYTF; CDR3 DNA: TGTGCCAGCAGCGGAGGGACAGGGGAGGATAACTATGGCTACACCTTC
clone size: few; J gene: TRBJ2-5; D gene: TRBD1; V gene: TRBV27; CDR3 protein: CASSLSLGQGQTQYF; CDR3 DNA: TGTGCCAGCAGTTTATCGTTGGGACAGGGCCAGACCCAGTACTTC